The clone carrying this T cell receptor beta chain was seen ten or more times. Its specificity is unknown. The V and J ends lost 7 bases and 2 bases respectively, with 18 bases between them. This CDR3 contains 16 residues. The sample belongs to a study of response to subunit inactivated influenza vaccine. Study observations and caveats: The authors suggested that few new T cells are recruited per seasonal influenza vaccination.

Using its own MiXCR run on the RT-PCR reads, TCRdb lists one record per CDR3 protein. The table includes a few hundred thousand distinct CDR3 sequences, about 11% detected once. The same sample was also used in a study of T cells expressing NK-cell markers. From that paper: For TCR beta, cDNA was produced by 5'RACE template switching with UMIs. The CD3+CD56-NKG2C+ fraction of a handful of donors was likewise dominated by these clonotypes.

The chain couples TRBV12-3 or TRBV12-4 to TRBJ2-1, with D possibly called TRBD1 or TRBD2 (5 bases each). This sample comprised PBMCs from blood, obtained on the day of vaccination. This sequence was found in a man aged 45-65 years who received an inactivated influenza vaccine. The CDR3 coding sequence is TGTGCCAGCACTCCGATGGGGGTGGTTCCCTACAATGAGCAGTTCTTC. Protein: CASTPMGVVPYNEQFF.